The clone carrying this TCR beta chain has only a few counts. Its antigen is not known. This specimen belongs to a study of CD8 T cells in ankylosing spondylitis. Regarding the study as a whole: Disease-linked clones were found to be CD8+ and relatively rare in peripheral blood. Some motif variants had been reported before (in reactive arthritis synovial fluid and blood). Matched ankylosing spondylitis synovial fluid reportedly showed significant enrichment of disease-linked clones. Seemingly characteristic of ankylosing spondylitis blood was a TCR beta motif consisting of roughly 8 highly homologous variants.

Preparation of TCR beta libraries was done by quantitative 5'-RACE with molecular barcodes. TCRdb analysed the 5' RACE reads with MiXCR anew, one entry per CDR3 protein. The data contain fewer than 500,000 distinct CDR3 sequences, more than 25% of them singletons. Germline V lookup: CDR1 SGHAT, CDR2 FQNNGV. Trimming pared 1 base from V and 9 bases from J, leaving 12 bases between. The CDR3 loop spans 13 amino acids. Sequenced material: blood, either unsorted or a sorted T cell fraction (not recorded which). This TCR came from a male donor with ankylosing spondylitis. The chain recombines TRBV11-2 with TRBJ1-1; weak D call: TRBD1 (5 bases). The DNA of the CDR3 is TGTGCCAGCAGCTTAGCCCCGGGGGGAAAAGCTTTCTTT. It codes for CASSLAPGGKAFF.